The source of this TCR beta chain is a study of T cells in narcolepsy. Study conclusions and caveats: Reportedly, autoreactive clonotypes were serially detected in patients' blood but not controls'.

The germline gives CDR1 LGHNA, CDR2 YNFKEQ. The germline V and J ends were trimmed by 10 bases and 7 bases, with 16 bases remaining between them. The CDR3 loop spans 12 amino acids. As concerns this clone: Its specificity is unknown.

The protocol was immunoSEQ multiplex PCR, while the TCRdb copy is restricted to in-frame clones and leaves out a portion. The table lists under 11,000 clones, just over 70% of them singletons. The TCR comes from a human donor with narcolepsy. Sequenced: CD45RA- memory CD8+ T cells from PBMCs. V and J are TRBV4-2 and TRBJ1-1; the D is unclear. The CDR3 protein is CATYDQAVEAFF. Here the CDR3 DNA reads TGTGCCACATACGACCAGGCCGTTGAAGCTTTCTTT.